This T cell receptor beta chain appears in the sequencing data of a study of T cell clonotyping in hematopoietic cell transplantation. Whole-study context: Recipient samples before transplant were obtained post-cytoreduction.

About this clone: Its antigen remains unidentified.

Study-level points and caveats: Few recipient clonotypes overlapped donors; over 95% were de novo at given depth.

Repertoires were generated with immunoSEQ multiplex PCR, while TCRdb's copy carries only in-frame clones and drops some. The repertoire holds 75,000 to 95,000 clones, less than 96% seen once, with about 1.8% in the top ten. Time point meaning: recipient sample about 28 days before transplant, after cytoreduction. CDR3 length: 14 amino acids. Germline-derived CDR1 and CDR2 are SNHLY and FYNNEI. Between the trimmed V and J ends, which lost 8 bases and 2 bases, there was a span of 12 bases. This TCR was sampled from a woman between 45 and 65 years old with acute myeloid leukemia. Some clones in this sample may be carry-over from other donors' samples. This chain links TRBV2 with TRBJ2-2; weak D call: TRBD2 (6 bases). The source was peripheral blood mononuclear cells, collected before stem cell transplant. The chain's CDR3 is CASQTGLNTGELFF. In DNA, the CDR3 is TGTGCCAGCCAAACGGGACTCAACACCGGGGAGCTGTTTTTT.